The 32 T cell receptor beta chains in this list originate from one sample, sequenced in a study of T cells in Graves' hyperthyroidism and ophthalmopathy. Regions amplified from RNA transcripts were the TCR beta CDR3 regions. A first-round RT-PCR of the TCR CDR3 used the HTBI primer set. Via MiXCR, TCRdb re-called the multiplex PCR reads, giving one row per CDR3 protein. The sample contains a few hundred thousand distinct CDR3 sequences, less than 25% of which appear only once. The specimen sequenced was blood. These TCRs come from a man aged 18 to 29 with Graves' hyperthyroidism.

At least ten counts were recorded for this clonotype. The rearrangement joins TRBV27 to TRBJ2-7; 8 bases fit TRBD1. The CDR3 covers 14 residues. Germline V CDR1 and CDR2: MNHEY, SMNVEV (reference sequence). After removal of 3 bases from V and 7 bases from J, the junction contained 8 bases not matched to a gene. The CDR3 coding sequence is TGTGCCAGCAGTTTTATCCAGGGGGCGGGTGAGCAGTACTTC. Translating it yields CASSFIQGAGEQYF.

The count of this clonotype is one. The genes are TRBV4-1 and TRBJ2-7, with D possibly TRBD2 on 5 matching bases. Germline CDR1 reads MGHRA; CDR2 reads YSYEKL. CDR3 length: 13 amino acids. V dropped 4 bases and J dropped 9 bases, with 16 bases sitting between them. The CDR3 is CASSPEAAAWQYF. The CDR3 region has the DNA TGCGCCAGCAGCCCCGAAGCAGCGGCATGGCAGTACTTC.

The rearrangement uses TRBV6-5 and TRBJ2-7; D may match TRBD1 or TRBD2 (5 bases each). V lost 7 bases to trimming and J lost 1 base, with 17 bases between them. The germline V gene has CDR1 MNHEY and CDR2 SVGAGI. The CDR3 loop spans 15 amino acids. The CDR3 is CASTWGASRSYEQYF. The CDR3 DNA reads as TGTGCCAGCACTTGGGGCGCTAGCAGATCCTACGAGCAGTACTTC.

The sample holds many counts of this clonotype. The chain links TRBV15 to TRBJ1-2, with 7 positions matching TRBD1. The germline V gene encodes CDR1 LNHNV and CDR2 YYDKDF (reference sequence). CDR3 length: 15 amino acids. V gave up 0 bases and J gave up 5 bases; unmatched junction bases: 6. The CDR3 protein is CATSRDDRDSYGYTF. The CDR3 nucleotides read TGTGCCACCAGCAGAGATGACCGGGACAGTTATGGCTACACCTTC.

The chain carries TRBV6-2 or TRBV6-3 and TRBJ2-2; 13 nucleotides match TRBD2. V shed 4 bases and J 4 bases; nucleotides not matched to a gene: 9. Per the germline V gene, CDR1 is MNHEY and CDR2 is SVGEGT. The CDR3 runs to 18 residues. CDR3 in amino acids: CASSSLTSGGTGTGELFF. The CDR3 DNA follows: TGTGCCAGCAGTTCCTTGACTAGCGGGGGGACTGGCACCGGGGAGCTGTTTTTT.

The J gene is TRBJ1-2, the V gene TRBV11-2; D not certain. The CDR3 is 14 residues long. Germline assignment: CDR1 SGHAT and CDR2 FQNNGV. V lost 3 bases and J lost 2, with 10 bases in between. Here the CDR3 reads CASSFGELNYGYTF. The CDR3 DNA sequence: TGTGCCAGCAGCTTCGGGGAATTGAACTATGGCTACACCTTC.

This clonotype turned up a few times. The chain links TRBV12-3 or TRBV12-4 to TRBJ2-7; unclear D gene. Between the trimmed V and J ends, which lost 2 bases and 6 bases, there was a span of 8 bases. The CDR3 contains 12 residues. CDR3 residues: CASSLNPPEQYF. The CDR3 nucleotides read TGTGCCAGCAGTTTAAATCCTCCCGAGCAGTACTTC.

This clonotype has a handful of counts. V is TRBV15 and J is TRBJ1-1; D may be TRBD1 (6 bases). Germline CDR1 is LNHNV and CDR2 is YYDKDF (reference sequence). V was clipped by 2 bases and J by 2 bases, with 15 bases between them. This CDR3 has 16 residues. CDR3 loop: CATSRNPRGSNTEAFF. The CDR3 nucleotides are TGTGCCACCAGCAGAAATCCGAGGGGGTCTAACACTGAAGCTTTCTTT. The full variable domain, its missing parts supplied by reference TRBV15 and TRBJ1-1, is DAMVIQNPRYQVTQFGKPVTLSCSQTLNHNVMYWYQQKSSQAPKLLFHYYDKDFNNEADTPDNFQSRRPNTSFCFLDIRSPGLGDTAMYLCATSRNPRGSNTEAFFGQGTRLTVV.

The CDR3 DNA reads TGTGCCAGCAGTGAAGGGACAGGGGTCTCTGGCTACACCTTC. Translation: CASSEGTGVSGYTF. This sequence joins TRBV6-1 and TRBJ1-2, with 9 bases lining up with TRBD1. This CDR3 region has 14 residues. The V gene end was trimmed by 1 base and the J gene end by 7 bases; junction bases not matched to a gene: 4. CDR1 is MNHNS and CDR2 is SASEGT in the germline V gene.

This clonotype was found many times. The chain links TRBV12-3 or TRBV12-4 to TRBJ1-1; no clear D. Trimming took 4 bases from V and 5 from J, leaving 14 bases between them. The CDR3 contains 14 residues. Here the CDR3 reads CASSSRALVTEAFF. DNA of the CDR3: TGTGCCAGCAGTTCTCGGGCCTTGGTTACTGAAGCTTTCTTT.

The chain's CDR3 is CASSPSSIATYEQYF. The CDR3 DNA reads TGTGCCAGCAGCCCAAGCAGTATCGCTACCTACGAGCAGTACTTC. The rearrangement joins TRBV11-2 to TRBJ2-7; D not resolved. Germline V lookup: CDR1 SGHAT, CDR2 FQNNGV. This CDR3 spans 15 amino acids. The ends were cut back, 5 bases at V and 2 bases at J, with 16 bases in the middle.

There are a few counts of this clonotype. This sequence may be a read error, since a much larger clone differs from it by one base. V and J are TRBV11-3 and TRBJ2-7, with TRBD2 as a possible D gene (7 bases). The V end lost 4 bases, the J end lost 7 bases, and 17 bases lay between the germline ends. The germline V gene has CDR1 SGHNT and CDR2 YENEEA. CDR3 length: 14 residues. CDR3 sequence reads: CASSSRDTGGEQYF. CDR3 coding DNA: TGTGCCAGCAGCTCCCGGGACACCGGGGGGGAGCAGTACTTC. The full variable domain, completed using reference TRBV11-3 and TRBJ2-7, is EAGVVQSPRYKIIEKKQPVAFWCNPISGHNTLYWYLQNLGQGPELLIRYENEEAVDDSQLPKDRFSAERLKGVDSTLKIQPAELGDSAVYLCASSSRDTGGEQYFGPGTRLTVT.

The chain carries TRBV5-1 and TRBJ1-6; 7 bases line up with TRBD1. CDR3 size: 16 residues. Germline V gene sequence: CDR1 SGHRS, CDR2 YFSETQ. The V segment lost 8 bases and the J segment 1 base; nucleotides outside the gene matches: 9. The CDR3: CASSTGAGSYNSPLHF. In DNA form, the CDR3 reads TGCGCCAGTTCAACAGGGGCAGGGTCCTATAATTCACCCCTCCACTTT.

This clonotype was observed many times. The chain carries TRBV30 and TRBJ2-2; D not resolved. Germline-derived CDR1 and CDR2 are GTSNPN and SVGIG (reference sequence). Trimming pared 2 bases from V and 4 bases from J, leaving 5 bases between. The length of the CDR3 is 12 residues. CDR3 loop: CAWSSFTGELFF. CDR3 sequence (DNA): TGTGCCTGGAGTAGTTTCACCGGGGAGCTGTTTTTT.

J is TRBJ1-1 and V is TRBV5-1; 7 bases map to TRBD1. This CDR3 has 14 amino acids. V gave up 2 bases and J gave up 7 bases; unmatched junction bases: 8. Per the germline V gene, CDR1 is SGHRS and CDR2 is YFSETQ. The DNA for the CDR3 is TGCGCCAGCAGCTTCAGACAGGGTAGCGATGAAGCTTTCTTT. Amino acid sequence: CASSFRQGSDEAFF.

V gene TRBV10-3 combines with J gene TRBJ2-2; TRBD2 might be the D (6 bases). Trimming left V 4 bases short and J 2 bases short, with 11 bases between. This CDR3 spans 15 amino acids. CDR1 and CDR2 from the germline V gene are ENHRY and SYGVKD. CDR3 nucleotide sequence: TGTGCCATCAGTGCGGCGGGACCCAACACCGGGGAGCTGTTTTTT. Amino acids: CAISAAGPNTGELFF.

Note on this clonotype: A read error may produce the germline difference seen at one junction end. The chain joins TRBV29-1 to TRBJ2-2, with D possibly being TRBD2 (6 bases). This CDR3 comprises 13 residues. In germline, CDR1 is SQVTM, CDR2 ANQGSEA. CDR3 loop: CSVVEGNTVELFF. The CDR3 coding sequence is TGCAGCGTTGTGGAGGGGAACACCGTGGAGCTGTTTTTC.

The table lists this clonotype with a few counts. This rearrangement joins TRBV28 to TRBJ1-3; perhaps TRBD1 as D (6 bases). Germline-derived CDR1 and CDR2 are MDHEN and SYDVKM. The CDR3 loop spans 16 amino acids. Between the trimmed V and J ends, which lost 5 bases and 1 base, there was a span of 15 bases. CDR3 in amino acids: CASSLRQASSGNTIYF. In DNA, the CDR3 is TGTGCCAGCAGTCTTAGACAGGCCTCTTCTGGAAACACCATATATTTT. The whole variable domain, filled in from reference TRBV28 and TRBJ1-3, reads DVKVTQSSRYLVKRTGEKVFLECVQDMDHENMFWYRQDPGLGLRLIYFSYDVKMKEKGDIPEGYSVSREKKERFSLILESASTNQTSMYLCASSLRQASSGNTIYFGEGSWLTVV.

This clonotype has ten or more counts. V is TRBV4-2 and J is TRBJ2-5; D remains unclear. The V end was cut by 4 bases, the J end by 2 bases, with 17 bases between. CDR1 and CDR2 (germline): LGHNA, YNFKEQ. The CDR3 length is 16 residues. CDR3 loop: CASSPVWSFQQETQYF. The CDR3 bases are TGTGCCAGCAGCCCCGTTTGGTCTTTCCAGCAAGAGACCCAGTACTTC.

This clonotype has ten or more counts. This CDR3 is CATSRDRGLADYEQYF. Here the CDR3 DNA reads TGTGCCACCAGCAGAGATCGGGGACTAGCAGACTACGAGCAGTACTTC. The chain employs TRBV15 and TRBJ2-7, with 9 nucleotides matching TRBD2. The germline CDR1 and CDR2 sequences are LNHNV and YYDKDF (reference sequence). V trimming: 0 bases; J trimming: 3 bases; junction bases outside the gene matches: 6. CDR3 size: 16 residues. Full variable domain (remainder filled in from reference TRBV15 and TRBJ2-7): DAMVIQNPRYQVTQFGKPVTLSCSQTLNHNVMYWYQQKSSQAPKLLFHYYDKDFNNEADTPDNFQSRRPNTSFCFLDIRSPGLGDTAMYLCATSRDRGLADYEQYFGPGTRLTVT.

This clonotype was counted at least ten times. This chain links TRBV3-1 with TRBJ2-2, with 8 nucleotides matching TRBD2. CDR1 is LGHDT and CDR2 is YNNKEL in the germline V gene (reference sequence). This CDR3 is built from 17 residues. V lost 0 bases, J lost 1 base, and 4 bases stayed unmatched. The CDR3 protein is CASSQDREGVNTGELFF. The DNA for the CDR3 is TGTGCCAGCAGCCAAGATCGGGAGGGGGTGAACACCGGGGAGCTGTTTTTT.

This clonotype was observed a handful of times. The CDR3 here is CASRGTSQGETQYF. The CDR3 region has the DNA TGTGCCAGCAGGGGGACTAGTCAGGGAGAGACCCAGTACTTC. This rearrangement joins TRBV6-2 or TRBV6-3 to TRBJ2-5; TRBD2 matches 8 bases. The germline gives CDR1 MNHEY, CDR2 SVGEGT. This CDR3 spans 14 amino acids. V was pared by 6 bases and J by 4 bases, with 7 bases of the junction left unmatched.

This chain connects TRBV7-2 to TRBJ1-2, with 7 bases fitting TRBD1. Germline CDR1 SGHTA, CDR2 FQGNSA. This CDR3 has 20 residues. J lost 0 bases, V lost 2 bases, and 18 bases had no gene match. As DNA, the CDR3 is TGTGCCAGCAGCTTATGGGGAATTTTGGGGGGGACAGAAGCTAACTATGGCTACACCTTC. Protein sequence: CASSLWGILGGTEANYGYTF.

V is TRBV6-1 and J is TRBJ2-2; D remains unclear. Per the germline V gene, CDR1 is MNHNS and CDR2 is SASEGT. V was cut by 4 bases and J by 1 base, with 4 bases left in between. The CDR3 contains 13 residues. The CDR3 protein is CASSVMNTGELFF. CDR3 bases: TGTGCCAGCAGTGTTATGAACACCGGGGAGCTGTTTTTT.

The table lists this clonotype with a few counts. This chain links TRBV2 with TRBJ2-7; 13 bases are a match to TRBD2. Germline V gives CDR1 SNHLY, CDR2 FYNNEI. Germline trimming cut 6 bases from V and 3 bases from J; bases unmatched to any gene: 2. The CDR3 runs to 14 residues. The CDR3 nucleotides read TGTGCCAGCAGGGGGACTAGCGGGAACTACGAGCAGTACTTC. Translation gives CASRGTSGNYEQYF.

This clonotype was counted at least ten times. The gene calls are TRBV3-1 and TRBJ2-7; TRBD1 aligns across 9 bases. The CDR3 is 15 residues long. V was pared by 1 base and J by 5 bases, with 6 bases of the junction left unmatched. CDR1 is LGHDT and CDR2 is YNNKEL in the germline V gene (reference sequence). The CDR3 sequence: CASSQVDRGVDEQYF. The CDR3 nucleotides read TGTGCCAGCAGCCAAGTTGACAGGGGGGTCGACGAGCAGTACTTC.

In its sample, this clonotype was seen a few times. V and J are TRBV18 and TRBJ2-7, with D perhaps TRBD1 or TRBD2 (5 bases each). The ends were cut back, 1 base at V and 0 bases at J, with 16 bases in the middle. CDR1 KGHSH and CDR2 LQKENI come from the germline V gene. The CDR3 runs 17 residues. CDR3 in amino acids: CASSPLPPGTGSYEQYF. In DNA form, the CDR3 reads TGTGCCAGCTCACCACTACCTCCAGGGACCGGCTCCTACGAGCAGTACTTC.

This clonotype was recorded many times. The CDR3 coding sequence is TGTGCCAGCTTTAATGACGGGACAGGTGGGCTTCAGCCCCAGCATTTT. Translating gives CASFNDGTGGLQPQHF. The chain links TRBV19 to TRBJ1-5; 8 nucleotides align to TRBD1. Looked up from germline, CDR1 is LNHDA and CDR2 is SQIVND (reference sequence). The CDR3 totals 16 residues. V gave up 9 bases and J gave up 6 bases; unmatched junction bases: 16.

The table lists this clonotype with a few counts. The chain uses TRBV7-2 and TRBJ2-5; possibly TRBD2 for D (6 bases). The CDR3 length is 15 residues. The V gene's germline CDR1 is SGHTA and CDR2 FQGNSA. V was trimmed by 3 bases and J by 0 bases, leaving 11 bases between them. CDR3 amino acids: CASSFGGTDQETQYF. As DNA, the CDR3 is TGTGCCAGCAGCTTTGGGGGGACGGACCAAGAGACCCAGTACTTC.

This clonotype showed up many times. This chain joins TRBV28 and TRBJ2-2; no clear D gene. Germline CDR1 MDHEN, CDR2 SYDVKM. This CDR3 has 13 residues. Trimming pared 2 bases from V and 8 bases from J, leaving 9 bases between. This CDR3 reads CASSLNFVGELFF. The CDR3 region has the DNA TGTGCCAGCAGTTTAAACTTCGTGGGGGAGCTGTTTTTT.

This clonotype was counted ten times or more. The chain combines TRBV2 with TRBJ1-1, with D uncertain. The CDR3 is made up of 11 amino acids. The germline gives CDR1 SNHLY, CDR2 FYNNEI. V gave up 7 bases and J gave up 5 bases, with 8 bases separating them. The CDR3 is CASTQRTEAFF. CDR3 coding DNA: TGTGCCAGCACTCAGAGGACTGAAGCTTTCTTT.

This clonotype was counted ten times or more. The V gene is TRBV15, the J gene TRBJ2-5, with TRBD2 as a possible D gene (5 bases). There are 14 residues in the CDR3. Germline V lookup: CDR1 LNHNV, CDR2 YYDKDF (reference sequence). The germline V and J ends were trimmed by 1 base and 5 bases, with 11 bases remaining between them. CDR3 loop: CATSRVASSETQYF. The DNA for the CDR3 is TGTGCCACCAGCAGAGTGGCTAGCAGCGAGACCCAGTACTTC.